Following are 6 T cell receptor beta chains from one sample sequenced in a study of read filtering for tumor transcriptome and immune sequencing. This library used roughly 400 ng RNA and molecular barcoded adaptors spanning alpha/delta and beta/gamma chains. TCRdb independently ran MiXCR on the reads; one entry per CDR3 protein. This sample carries about 45,000 distinct CDR3 sequences, 20% of them seen once, and the ten largest clones take around two fifths. What was sequenced was a population of CD138-negative cells sorted from bone marrow. These receptors were collected from a donor aged 40 or over with multiple myeloma.

This clonotype was counted many times. The V and J genes are TRBV7-2 and TRBJ1-5; a weak D match, TRBD1 (6 bases). CDR3 length: 17 residues. Between the trimmed V and J ends, which lost 5 bases and 1 base, there was a span of 18 bases. Per germline, CDR1 SGHTA and CDR2 FQGNSA. Here the CDR3 reads CASSPIGGARSNQPQHF. CDR3 nucleotide sequence: TGTGCCAGCAGCCCCATAGGGGGGGCGCGAAGCAATCAGCCCCAGCATTTT.

On this clonotype itself: This may arise from a read error, as a much more abundant clone is one base away. This chain uses TRBV29-1 with TRBJ1-2; D is possibly TRBD1 (5 bases). The CDR3 runs to 13 residues. Germline lookup yields CDR1 SQVTM and CDR2 ANQGSEA. In DNA, the CDR3 is TGCAGCGTTGAAATCCAGGGAAACTATGGCTACGCCTTC. Its translation is CSVEIQGNYGYAF.

This clonotype was seen a handful of times. The V and J genes are TRBV20-1 and TRBJ2-1, with 10 bases identical to TRBD2. Trimming removed 5 bases from V and 2 bases from J; junction bases left unmatched: 9. CDR1 and CDR2 from the germline V gene are DFQATT and SNEGSKA (reference sequence). This CDR3 is 16 amino acids long. CDR3 in DNA: TGCAGTGCTCCGAGCGGGAGGGCCATGACCTACAATGAGCAGTTCTTC. This sequence encodes CSAPSGRAMTYNEQFF.

In its sample, this clonotype was seen many times. This rearrangement joins TRBV9 to TRBJ2-1; 8 bases are shared with TRBD2. There are 15 residues in the CDR3. The trim removed 0 bases at V and 10 bases at J, leaving 9 bases unmatched. CDR1 is SGDLS and CDR2 is YYNGEE in the germline V gene. The CDR3 is CASSVGREAIGEQFF. The CDR3 nucleotides are TGTGCCAGCAGCGTAGGGCGGGAGGCCATAGGAGAGCAGTTCTTC.

The table lists this clonotype with many counts. The V call is TRBV29-1, the J call TRBJ2-7; D may correspond to TRBD1 or TRBD2 (5 bases each). V lost 0 bases, J lost 3 bases, and 9 bases lay in between. CDR3 length: 13 residues. Per the germline V gene, CDR1 is SQVTM and CDR2 is ANQGSEA. The CDR3 DNA follows: TGCAGCGTTGAAGATAGGGACCGCTACGAGCAGTACTTC. This gives the protein CSVEDRDRYEQYF.

Points on this clonotype: This sequence may be a read error, since a much larger clone differs from it by one base. This rearrangement joins TRBV2 to TRBJ1-4; D not certain. This CDR3 has 14 amino acids. V lost 5 bases and J lost 8, with 15 bases in between. Germline CDR1 is SNHLY and CDR2 is FYNNEI. CDR3 coding DNA: TGTGCCAGCAGTCCTACAAGGGTGCGAGAAAAACTGTTTTTT. Residues: CASSPTRVREKLFF.